The 27 T cell receptor beta chains below come from one sample, sequenced in a study of blood T cell repertoires in COVID-19. This table comes from immunoSEQ multiplex PCR, and its TCRdb copy is limited to in-frame clones, with some not included. The sample consists of about 180,000 clones, 88% of them appearing once. Sequences were obtained from PBMCs or T cells enriched from blood (not recorded which). Source of these receptors: a woman aged 18-35 years who had recovered from COVID-19.

This chain links TRBV4-2 with TRBJ2-7, with TRBD2 matching over 12 bases. This CDR3 comprises 19 residues. CDR1 and CDR2 from the germline V gene are LGHNA and YNFKEQ. With V trimmed by 0 bases and J by 4 bases, 13 bases remained unmatched. The CDR3 sequence is CASSQDLTSGGPWVYEQYF. The CDR3 nucleotides read TGTGCCAGCAGCCAAGATTTAACTAGCGGGGGGCCTTGGGTTTACGAGCAGTACTTC.

This clone showed up just once. V usage is TRBV2 and J usage is TRBJ1-2; possibly TRBD1 for D (5 bases). Germline-derived CDR1 and CDR2 are SNHLY and FYNNEI. V lost 3 bases and J lost 4, with 6 bases in between. The CDR3 length is 12 residues. The CDR3 loop reads CASSEGGYGYTF. The DNA for the CDR3 is TGTGCCAGCAGTGAGGGGGGCTATGGCTACACCTTC.

The gene calls are TRBV7-2 and TRBJ1-2; D is ambiguous. The V and J ends lost 1 base and 4 bases respectively, with 10 bases between them. CDR1 is SGHTA, CDR2 FQGNSA, per germline. This CDR3 spans 14 amino acids. Here the CDR3 reads CASSLESMAYGYTF. CDR3 in DNA: TGTGCCAGCAGCTTAGAGTCCATGGCCTATGGCTACACCTTC.

The table lists this clone with a count of one. The chain employs TRBV2 and TRBJ1-2; D gene ambiguous. The CDR3 is 12 amino acids. Trimming took 5 bases from V and 7 from J, leaving 11 bases between them. From germline, CDR1 is SNHLY and CDR2 FYNNEI. CDR3 amino acids: CASSYMGAGYTF. The CDR3 DNA reads TGTGCCAGCAGTTACATGGGCGCTGGCTACACCTTC.

The J gene is TRBJ2-1, the V gene TRBV9; no reliable D call. The V end was cut by 0 bases, the J end by 10 bases, with 11 bases between. The germline V gene has CDR1 SGDLS and CDR2 YYNGEE. The CDR3 length is 13 residues. CDR3 in amino acids: CASSVDFLREQFF. CDR3 DNA: TGTGCCAGCAGCGTAGACTTTCTACGGGAGCAGTTCTTC.

In nucleotides, the CDR3 is TGTGCCAGTAGTATACTGGCCGGGAGGGGGAATGAGCAGTTCTTC. This codes for CASSILAGRGNEQFF. The chain links TRBV19 to TRBJ2-1; 8 positions agree with TRBD2. Germline V gives CDR1 LNHDA, CDR2 SQIVND (reference sequence). J was trimmed by 7 bases and V by 2 bases; bases with no gene match: 7. The CDR3 is 15 residues long.

The chain recombines TRBV18 with TRBJ2-5, with D uncertain. CDR1 and CDR2 (germline): KGHSH, LQKENI. Trimming shortened V by 3 bases and J by 9 bases, and 17 bases separated the two germline ends. The CDR3 sequence is 14 residues long. CDR3 DNA: TGTGCCAGCTCACCGCCCAACGAGGTGATGGCCCAGTACTTC. It codes for CASSPPNEVMAQYF.

This clone was counted once. The genes are TRBV7-9 and TRBJ1-1; D is undetermined. This CDR3 region has 16 residues. Trimming shortened V by 1 base and J by 0 bases, and 12 bases separated the two germline ends. Germline lookup yields CDR1 SEHNR and CDR2 FQNEAQ (reference sequence). The CDR3 nucleotides are TGTGCCAGCAGCTTAGGGACGCTACTAGTGAACACTGAAGCTTTCTTT. As protein: CASSLGTLLVNTEAFF.

The J gene is TRBJ2-5, the V gene TRBV6-6; TRBD2 matches at 7 bases. The CDR3 length is 14 residues. The trim removed 8 bases at V and 5 bases at J, leaving 11 bases unmatched. Germline lookup yields CDR1 MNHNY and CDR2 SVGAGI (reference sequence). The CDR3 DNA follows: TGTGCCAGCTATGCGGCGGGAGTAGTGGAGACCCAGTACTTC. Encoded protein: CASYAAGVVETQYF.

The chain combines TRBV9 with TRBJ2-7; D is perhaps TRBD1 (6 bases). V shed 6 bases and J shed 0 bases, with 13 bases lying between them. Germline V CDR1 and CDR2: SGDLS, YYNGEE. The CDR3 is made up of 14 amino acids. The CDR3 sequence: CASNPTGSSYEQYF. The CDR3 DNA is TGTGCCAGCAACCCTACAGGGAGCTCCTACGAGCAGTACTTC.

The count of this clone is one. The chain's CDR3 is CASSARVGSSHEQFF. The CDR3 DNA sequence: TGTGCCAGCAGCGCGAGGGTAGGTTCGTCCCATGAGCAGTTCTTC. The rearrangement joins TRBV5-5 to TRBJ2-1; possibly TRBD2 for D (5 bases). The V gene lost 4 bases and the J gene lost 8 bases, with 19 bases spanning the gap. Germline V gene sequence: CDR1 SGHKS, CDR2 YYEKEE (reference sequence). There are 15 residues in the CDR3.

This clone was picked up one time. The rearrangement links TRBV6-4 to TRBJ2-3, with TRBD2 matching 10 bases. CDR3 size: 14 residues. The germline V gene encodes CDR1 MRHNA and CDR2 SNTAGT. V dropped 4 bases and J dropped 4; count of bases not matched to a gene: 2. This chain's CDR3 is CASSGLAGADTQYF. CDR3 coding DNA: TGTGCCAGCAGTGGGCTAGCGGGGGCAGATACGCAGTATTTT.

J is TRBJ2-2 and V is TRBV9; TRBD1 aligns across 10 bases. This CDR3 comprises 15 residues. Trimming removed 4 bases from V and 6 bases from J; junction bases left unmatched: 6. The germline V gene has CDR1 SGDLS and CDR2 YYNGEE. Written as DNA, the CDR3 is TGTGCCAGCAGCCCTACGACAGGGGGCTCCGGGGAGCTGTTTTTT. Amino acid sequence: CASSPTTGGSGELFF.

V is TRBV2 and J is TRBJ2-7; 12 bases map to TRBD2. Germline values: CDR1 SNHLY, CDR2 FYNNEI. V gave up 2 bases and J gave up 0 bases; unmatched junction bases: 2. The CDR3 runs 16 residues. DNA for the CDR3: TGTGCCAGCAGTGAAATACTAGCGGGAGGCTCCTACGAGCAGTACTTC. Its translation is CASSEILAGGSYEQYF.

The chain has TRBV9 and TRBJ2-7, with D tentatively TRBD1 (6 bases). This CDR3 is built from 14 residues. From germline, CDR1 is SGDLS and CDR2 YYNGEE. V gave up 4 bases and J gave up 3 bases, with 14 bases separating them. CDR3 sequence (DNA): TGTGCCAGCAGCCCAACAGGGTTAATCTACGAGCAGTACTTC. The encoded protein is CASSPTGLIYEQYF.

The chain carries TRBV27 and TRBJ2-1, with 9 bases aligning to TRBD2. This CDR3 region has 16 residues. Looked up from germline, CDR1 is MNHEY and CDR2 is SMNVEV (reference sequence). The J segment lost 6 bases and the V segment lost 2 bases, leaving 8 bases of the junction unmatched. DNA of the CDR3: TGTGCCAGCAGTTTACGGTCAGCGGGGGGTGCCAATGAGCAGTTCTTC. Protein product: CASSLRSAGGANEQFF.

V and J are TRBV21-1 and TRBJ1-2; TRBD1, the table's D call, lacks a check against the DNA. TRBV21-1 is deemed a pseudogene. CDR3 length: 15 amino acids. The CDR3 nucleotides read TGTGCCAGCAGCGGCTTGCGAACAGCTAACTATGGCTACACCTTC. Amino acids: CASSGLRTANYGYTF.

This sequence joins TRBV6-2 or TRBV6-3 and TRBJ2-7; a weak D match, TRBD2 (5 bases). The germline V and J ends were trimmed by 6 bases and 5 bases, with 20 bases remaining between them. Germline V gene data show CDR1 as MNHEY and CDR2 as SVGEGT. CDR3 length equals 15 residues. CDR3 in amino acids: CASSPIPGKGNEQYF. Written as DNA, the CDR3 is TGTGCCAGCAGCCCGATCCCGGGGAAAGGCAACGAGCAGTACTTC.

V gene TRBV5-1 combines with J gene TRBJ2-7; D is perhaps TRBD1 (6 bases). The CDR3 has 12 amino acids. The V gene's germline CDR1 is SGHRS and CDR2 YFSETQ. V was trimmed by 6 bases and J by 6 bases, leaving 13 bases between them. Written as DNA, the CDR3 is TGCGCCAGCAAGGGGGATTCACGCGAGCAGTACTTC. This gives the protein CASKGDSREQYF.

The V gene is TRBV6-5, the J gene TRBJ2-2; TRBD1 matches 11 bases. The germline V gene encodes CDR1 MNHEY and CDR2 SVGAGI. This CDR3 has 15 residues. V was clipped by 6 bases and J by 3 bases; unmatched bases: 3. CDR3 bases: TGTGCCAGCAGCGGACAGGGGGCGCACACCGGGGAGCTGTTTTTT. The encoded protein is CASSGQGAHTGELFF.

A single count supports this clone. V is TRBV10-3 and J is TRBJ1-1, with D perhaps TRBD1 (6 bases). The CDR3 has 16 amino acids. The V gene's germline CDR1 is ENHRY and CDR2 SYGVKD. Trimming left V 0 bases short and J 3 bases short, with 14 bases between. CDR3 sequence reads: CAISESNFQGHTEAFF. DNA for the CDR3: TGTGCCATCAGTGAGTCGAATTTTCAGGGGCACACTGAAGCTTTCTTT.

This chain links TRBV13 with TRBJ2-7; 14 bases agree with TRBD2. This CDR3 is 17 amino acids long. Germline lookup yields CDR1 PRHDT and CDR2 FYEKMQ (reference sequence). V lost 5 bases to trimming and J lost 2 bases; unmatched junction nucleotides: 8. The DNA for the CDR3 is TGTGCCAGCAGCGAGGGGACTAGCGGGGGCATAGCCTACGAGCAGTACTTC. Its translation is CASSEGTSGGIAYEQYF.

The count of this clone is one. The chain joins TRBV10-3 to TRBJ2-3; 12 bases are shared with TRBD2. The CDR3 length is 18 residues. CDR1 ENHRY and CDR2 SYGVKD come from the germline V gene. The V segment lost 2 bases and the J segment 2 bases; nucleotides outside the gene matches: 8. As DNA, the CDR3 is TGTGCCATCAGTGAGGACGGGCTAGCGGGGGGGCCCACAGATACGCAGTATTTT. Translation: CAISEDGLAGGPTDTQYF.

This chain joins TRBV5-1 and TRBJ2-7; TRBD1 is a possible D gene (6 bases). This CDR3 contains 16 residues. Germline CDR1 SGHRS, CDR2 YFSETQ. With 1 base removed from V and 0 bases from J, the gap between germline ends came to 14 bases. The CDR3 is CASSLTGLSYSYEQYF. Written as DNA, the CDR3 is TGCGCCAGCAGCTTGACAGGGTTATCCTACTCCTACGAGCAGTACTTC.

This chain joins TRBV27 and TRBJ1-2, with 10 bases lining up with TRBD1. Germline V lookup: CDR1 MNHEY, CDR2 SMNVEV (reference sequence). This CDR3 has 14 residues. V was clipped by 4 bases and J by 7 bases; unmatched bases: 6. DNA of the CDR3: TGTGCCAGCAGTTCGCAGGGACAGGGGTTTGGCTACACCTTC. This encodes CASSSQGQGFGYTF.

The chain combines TRBV10-2 with TRBJ2-7; 8 nucleotides match TRBD1. Germline V lookup: CDR1 WSHSY, CDR2 SAAADI. Trimming cost V 6 bases and J 4 bases; bases outside gene matches: 5. This CDR3 has 13 residues. This chain's CDR3 is CASRRDRKYEQYF. The CDR3 nucleotides read TGCGCCAGCAGACGGGACAGGAAGTACGAGCAGTACTTC.

The chain has TRBV3-1 (or the pseudogene TRBV3-2) and TRBJ2-1; 7 nucleotides line up with TRBD2. Looked up from germline, CDR1 is LGHDT and CDR2 is YNNKEL (reference sequence). The CDR3 runs 15 residues. Unmatched junction bases numbered 2, after V lost 1 base and J lost 2 bases. This CDR3 reads CASSQGLATYNEQFF. The DNA of the CDR3 is TGTGCCAGCAGCCAAGGACTAGCCACCTACAATGAGCAGTTCTTC.